The 30 T cell receptor beta chains presented below share a single source sample, sequenced in a study of early T cells in non-severe SARS-CoV-2 infection. MiXCR, applied by TCRdb to the 5' RACE reads, yields one record per CDR3 protein. The table has about 72,000 distinct CDR3 sequences, 9.5% to 13% seen once. The sample here was whole blood, taken at baseline. Receptors originate from an adult who was a healthcare worker with PCR-confirmed SARS-CoV-2 infection or an uninfected control (not recorded which).

This clonotype was seen many times. This sequence joins TRBV10-3 and TRBJ2-7; no clear D gene. This CDR3 has 13 amino acids. Germline V gives CDR1 ENHRY, CDR2 SYGVKD. Trimming removed 2 bases from V and 9 bases from J, with 14 bases in between. CDR3 sequence reads: CAISEPRTVRQYF. CDR3 DNA sequence: TGTGCCATCAGTGAGCCCAGAACAGTAAGGCAGTACTTC.

This clonotype was counted between two and nine times. The chain couples TRBV6-6 to TRBJ1-1; D is perhaps TRBD1 (6 bases). The V gene's germline CDR1 is MNHNY and CDR2 SVGAGI (reference sequence). The CDR3 consists of 14 residues. Between the trimmed V and J ends, which lost 2 bases and 4 bases, there was a span of 11 bases. CDR3 sequence reads: CASSYVIRGTEAFF. Here the CDR3 DNA reads TGTGCCAGCAGTTACGTTATCAGGGGCACTGAAGCTTTCTTT.

This clonotype was observed at least ten times. This sequence joins TRBV12-3 or TRBV12-4 and TRBJ2-1, with D possibly matching TRBD1 (5 bases). Trimming took off 7 bases at V and 4 bases at J, with 11 bases between the two ends. CDR3 length: 13 residues. Here the CDR3 DNA reads TGTGCCAGCACAGACAGTAATTACAATGAGCAGTTCTTC. It specifies CASTDSNYNEQFF.

The rearrangement links TRBV2 to TRBJ1-2; tentatively, D is TRBD1 (5 bases). The length of the CDR3 is 11 residues. CDR1 is SNHLY, CDR2 FYNNEI, per germline. Trimming cost V 10 bases and J 4 bases, with 10 bases left between them. The CDR3 region has the DNA TGTGCCATAGGGGAGATCTATGGCTACACCTTC. It yields the protein CAIGEIYGYTF. The entire variable domain, with the rest obtained from reference TRBV2 and TRBJ1-2, is as follows: EPEVTQTPSHQVTQMGQEVILRCVPISNHLYFYWYRQILGQKVEFLVSFYNNEISEKSEIFDDQFSVERPDGSNFTLKIRSTKLEDSAMYFCAIGEIYGYTFGSGTRLTVV.

This clonotype counts as medium-sized. Here the CDR3 reads CSVEGGDRNTDTQYF. In nucleotides, the CDR3 is TGCAGCGTTGAAGGAGGCGACAGAAACACAGATACGCAGTATTTT. The chain links TRBV29-1 to TRBJ2-3; a weak D match, TRBD1 (5 bases). V was cut by 1 base and J by 2 bases, with 13 bases left in between. The CDR3 sequence is 15 residues long. The germline gives CDR1 SQVTM, CDR2 ANQGSEA.

The genes are TRBV28 and TRBJ1-1; no reliable D call. The CDR3 is 16 residues long. V lost 5 bases and J lost 0, with 16 bases in between. Germline CDR1 and CDR2: MDHEN and SYDVKM. The chain's CDR3 is CASSPPLILMNTEAFF. Written as DNA, the CDR3 is TGTGCCAGCAGTCCTCCCTTGATACTCATGAACACTGAAGCTTTCTTT.

The chain employs TRBV19 and TRBJ2-1; D is perhaps TRBD1 (6 bases). Trimming left V 5 bases short and J 5 bases short, with 16 bases between. CDR1 is LNHDA and CDR2 is SQIVND in the germline V gene (reference sequence). This CDR3 is 15 amino acids long. The CDR3 is CASSSTGMYNNEQFF. The CDR3 bases are TGTGCCAGTAGTTCTACAGGGATGTACAACAATGAGCAGTTCTTC.

This clonotype has more than one count but fewer than ten. The chain recombines TRBV4-1 with TRBJ1-5; D is perhaps TRBD1 (5 bases). CDR1 and CDR2 (germline): MGHRA, YSYEKL. CDR3 length: 14 residues. Trimming removed 3 bases from V and 7 bases from J, with 13 bases in between. CDR3 sequence (DNA): TGCGCCAGCAGCCATGGTGGGGGAACCCAGCCCCAGCATTTT. Amino acids: CASSHGGGTQPQHF.

The chain combines TRBV18 with TRBJ2-3; 11 bases line up with TRBD2. CDR3 length: 15 amino acids. With V trimmed by 6 bases and J by 7 bases, 9 bases remained unmatched. In germline, CDR1 is KGHSH, CDR2 LQKENI. CDR3 sequence: CASSDLAGGSYTQYF. The CDR3 bases are TGTGCCAGCTCGGACCTAGCGGGGGGATCTTATACGCAGTATTTT.

The chain combines TRBV10-3 with TRBJ1-1; 10 nucleotides match TRBD1. This CDR3 has 17 residues. Germline values: CDR1 ENHRY, CDR2 SYGVKD. V lost 8 bases, J lost 3 bases, and 15 bases stayed unmatched. DNA of the CDR3: TGTGCCATCTCCCAACGGACAGGGGGTTCCGGATACACTGAAGCTTTCTTT. Translation gives CAISQRTGGSGYTEAFF.

This clonotype turned up a few times. This chain joins TRBV18 and TRBJ1-4; D is uncertain. Trimming stripped 1 base from V and 5 bases from J, with 5 bases between. The CDR3 has 13 amino acids. Germline-derived CDR1 and CDR2 are KGHSH and LQKENI. CDR3 DNA sequence: TGTGCCAGCTCACCACACGCAAATGAAAAACTGTTTTTT. This codes for CASSPHANEKLFF.

This clonotype was seen a handful of times. The V call is TRBV20-1, the J call TRBJ2-5, with 8 bases identical to TRBD2. Losses at the gene ends were 6 bases for V and 5 bases for J; bases not matched to a gene: 5. Germline CDR1 and CDR2: DFQATT and SNEGSKA (reference sequence). The CDR3 is made up of 12 amino acids. The DNA for the CDR3 is TGCAGTGCCGGGGGGGCCGAGGAGACCCAGTACTTC. This encodes CSAGGAEETQYF.

This chain uses TRBV7-9 with TRBJ2-7; D may match TRBD1 or TRBD2 (5 bases each). Looked up from germline, CDR1 is SEHNR and CDR2 is FQNEAQ (reference sequence). The length of the CDR3 is 15 residues. V was clipped by 5 bases and J by 2 bases, with 16 bases between them. The CDR3 DNA follows: TGTGCCAGCAGCCGGGACCTCCAACCGGCCTACGAGCAGTACTTC. It yields the protein CASSRDLQPAYEQYF. Combining the CDR3 with reference TRBV7-9 and TRBJ2-7 gives the whole variable domain DTGVSQNPRHKITKRGQNVTFRCDPISEHNRLYWYRQTLGQGPEFLTYFQNEAQLEKSRLLSDRFSAERPKGSFSTLEIQRTEQGDSAMYLCASSRDLQPAYEQYFGPGTRLTVT.

This clonotype was counted a few times. V and J are TRBV7-2 and TRBJ2-7; D may be TRBD1 (6 bases). V lost 4 bases and J lost 5, with 18 bases in between. Germline CDR1 SGHTA, CDR2 FQGNSA. This CDR3 comprises 15 residues. The CDR3 DNA follows: TGTGCCAGCAGCTCCCCCGTGTCAGGGGAACACGAGCAGTACTTC. Translated: CASSSPVSGEHEQYF.

This clonotype was observed at least ten times. The genes are TRBV5-8 and TRBJ2-5; 12 bases map to TRBD1. CDR3 length: 15 residues. Germline V CDR1 and CDR2: SGHTS, YDEGEE. The V gene end was trimmed by 4 bases and the J gene end by 5 bases; junction bases not matched to a gene: 6. The CDR3 here is CASSGGTGGAETQYF. The CDR3 nucleotides read TGTGCCAGCAGCGGGGGGACAGGGGGCGCGGAGACCCAGTACTTC.

The rearrangement joins TRBV20-1 to TRBJ2-3; 13 bases are shared with TRBD2. From germline, CDR1 is DFQATT and CDR2 SNEGSKA (reference sequence). The CDR3 covers 18 residues. J lost 1 base, V lost 6 bases, and 13 bases had no gene match. CDR3 residues: CSAPDRLAGGRRTDTQYF. For the CDR3, the DNA is TGCAGTGCCCCCGATCGACTAGCGGGGGGCCGACGCACAGATACGCAGTATTTT.

In this sample, this clonotype is medium-sized. The chain is built from TRBV4-3 and TRBJ2-3; 8 bases fit TRBD1. V was clipped by 4 bases and J by 0 bases; unmatched bases: 6. The CDR3 spans 16 residues. Per germline, CDR1 LGHNA and CDR2 YSLEER. The CDR3 nucleotides read TGCGCCAGCAGCCCTGTAACAGGGGGAAGCACAGATACGCAGTATTTT. Translation gives CASSPVTGGSTDTQYF.

This clonotype was observed at least ten times. The chain couples TRBV11-2 to TRBJ1-3; unclear D gene. The V and J ends lost 0 bases and 2 bases respectively, with 14 bases between them. Germline lookup yields CDR1 SGHAT and CDR2 FQNNGV. CDR3 length equals 17 residues. CDR3 in DNA: TGTGCCAGCAGCTTAGAGTGGACGCCGGTCGCTGGAAACACCATATATTTT. Translating it yields CASSLEWTPVAGNTIYF.

The V and J genes are TRBV2 and TRBJ1-4; TRBD1 agrees at 7 bases. This CDR3 contains 16 residues. CDR1 and CDR2 from the germline V gene are SNHLY and FYNNEI. V gave up 6 bases and J gave up 7 bases; unmatched junction bases: 14. The CDR3 region is CASSRGGPTRGEKLFF. Written as DNA, the CDR3 is TGTGCCAGCAGCCGAGGGGGCCCTACGCGAGGTGAAAAACTGTTTTTT.

Only a few counts were recorded for this clonotype. The chain joins TRBV7-2 to TRBJ2-3; no clear D. CDR3 length: 13 amino acids. V was clipped by 2 bases and J by 6 bases, with 9 bases between them. Germline assignment: CDR1 SGHTA and CDR2 FQGNSA. The CDR3 DNA reads as TGTGCCAGCAGCTTATTTCACCGGGATACGCAGTATTTT. It is translated as CASSLFHRDTQYF.

This clonotype was found a few times. The rearrangement uses TRBV29-1 and TRBJ2-7; D is possibly TRBD2 (6 bases). Germline V gene sequence: CDR1 SQVTM, CDR2 ANQGSEA. Trimming took 4 bases from V and 6 from J, leaving 19 bases between them. The CDR3 runs to 14 residues. The DNA of the CDR3 is TGCAGCGTTGGCCCGGCGGAGGGCCTCCCCGAGCAGTACTTC. It specifies CSVGPAEGLPEQYF.

The rearrangement joins TRBV7-2 to TRBJ2-7; 8 nucleotides line up with TRBD2. The germline CDR1 and CDR2 sequences are SGHTA and FQGNSA. The CDR3 totals 12 residues. V lost 4 bases, J lost 9 bases, and 5 bases stayed unmatched. The CDR3 region is CASSSPGGVQYF. As DNA, the CDR3 is TGTGCCAGCAGCTCGCCCGGGGGGGTGCAGTACTTC. The whole variable domain, remainder taken from reference TRBV7-2 and TRBJ2-7, is GAGVSQSPSNKVTEKGKDVELRCDPISGHTALYWYRQSLGQGLEFLIYFQGNSAPDKSGLPSDRFSAERTGGSVSTLTIQRTQQEDSAVYLCASSSPGGVQYFGPGTRLTVT.

This sequence joins TRBV16 and TRBJ2-5; 7 bases are shared with TRBD2. CDR1 is KGHSY, CDR2 FQNENV, per germline. After removal of 4 bases from V and 3 bases from J, the junction contained 5 bases not matched to a gene. This CDR3 has 14 residues. CDR3: CASSPTRGEETQYF. CDR3 nucleotides: TGTGCCAGCAGCCCCACCCGGGGGGAAGAGACCCAGTACTTC.

This clonotype was seen ten or more times. The J gene is TRBJ1-5, the V gene TRBV12-5, with D uncertain. The CDR3 extends over 13 amino acids. Germline V lookup: CDR1 LGHNT, CDR2 FRNRAP. V shed 6 bases and J shed 5 bases, with 11 bases lying between them. The CDR3 DNA follows: TGTGCTAGTGGAACCAGTAGAGATCAGCCCCAGCATTTT. It yields the protein CASGTSRDQPQHF.

This clonotype was detected ten times or more. The chain has TRBV4-1 and TRBJ2-7; TRBD2 aligns across 12 bases. Germline lookup yields CDR1 MGHRA and CDR2 YSYEKL. V lost 1 base, J lost 2 bases, and 0 bases stayed unmatched. The CDR3 runs 15 residues. In DNA form, the CDR3 reads TGCGCCAGCAGCCAAGCTAGCGGGGGGGCCTACGAGCAGTACTTC. Its translation: CASSQASGGAYEQYF.

This clonotype was seen at least ten times. The gene calls are TRBV5-6 and TRBJ2-7, with D unresolved. Trimming stripped 4 bases from V and 3 bases from J, with 8 bases between. The CDR3 has 12 residues. Per germline, CDR1 SGHDT and CDR2 YYEEEE. CDR3 in amino acids: CASSQDVYEQYF. The CDR3 nucleotides are TGTGCCAGCAGCCAAGACGTCTACGAGCAGTACTTC.

In this sample, this clonotype turned up many times. The chain is built from TRBV27 and TRBJ2-1; D is ambiguous. The CDR3 runs 14 residues. Germline assignment: CDR1 MNHEY and CDR2 SMNVEV (reference sequence). The V and J ends lost 5 bases and 10 bases respectively, with 18 bases between them. The CDR3 loop reads CASSPRSGPQEQFF. The CDR3 nucleotides are TGTGCCAGCAGTCCCAGGTCGGGCCCCCAGGAGCAGTTCTTC.

The chain recombines TRBV18 with TRBJ2-7, with D unresolved. Germline-derived CDR1 and CDR2 are KGHSH and LQKENI. V lost 0 bases and J 7 bases, leaving 16 bases between the germline ends. This CDR3 has 15 amino acids. The CDR3 is CASSPPQAALTEQYF. In nucleotides, the CDR3 is TGTGCCAGCTCACCACCGCAGGCCGCCCTTACGGAGCAGTACTTC.

This rearrangement joins TRBV5-1 to TRBJ2-7; 7 bases match TRBD1. This CDR3 has 15 amino acids. CDR1 and CDR2 from the germline V gene are SGHRS and YFSETQ. V lost 4 bases, J lost 4 bases, and 11 bases stayed unmatched. The CDR3 here is CASSPDSGGSYEQYF. The CDR3 region has the DNA TGCGCCAGCAGCCCCGACTCAGGGGGATCATACGAGCAGTACTTC.

V usage is TRBV5-6 and J usage is TRBJ1-1; TRBD1 agrees at 8 bases. The CDR3 consists of 16 residues. Germline trimming cut 4 bases from V and 0 bases from J; bases unmatched to any gene: 8. The V gene's germline CDR1 is SGHDT and CDR2 YYEEEE. DNA for the CDR3: TGTGCCAGCAGCCCCGGGCCAGGGGGCATGAACACTGAAGCTTTCTTT. Amino acids: CASSPGPGGMNTEAFF.